This T cell receptor beta chain was recorded in a study of blood T cell repertoires in COVID-19. Study-wide context: PBMCs, B-cell-depleted T cells, or T cells were the source of the cDNA or gDNA that made up the material.

The authors' processing: Nucleated cell number was recorded as an estimate derived from reference gene primer amplification. Clones were read by immunoSEQ multiplex PCR, and TCRdb kept only the in-frame ones, dropping some. Clonal size and the V and J genes are those of that table, whereas D and trimming came from the DNA. The data hold about 270,000 clones, with 81% observed a single time. The germline gives CDR1 MNHEY, CDR2 SVGAGI. CDR3 length equals 15 residues. The germline V and J ends were trimmed by 2 bases and 1 base, with 11 bases remaining between them. Sequenced sample: peripheral blood. This sequence joins TRBV6-5 and TRBJ1-1, with D perhaps matching TRBD1 (5 bases). The clonotype was recovered from a woman between 55 and 75 years old with active or convalescent COVID-19. This chain's CDR3 is CASSYAREGNTEAFF. The DNA of the CDR3 is TGTGCCAGCAGTTACGCCAGGGAGGGGAACACTGAAGCTTTCTTT.